A selection of T cell receptor beta chains follows, all from one sample in a study of monozygotic twins with inflammatory bowel disease. For each CDR3 protein, TCRdb gives one entry from its re-call of the 5' RACE reads, without DNA. The sample's table shows some 200,000 distinct CDR3 sequences. Material for sequencing was blood. These receptors originate from a human donor with ulcerative colitis or Crohn's disease, or a healthy co-twin of an affected twin (not recorded which). Each CDR3 is given with its conserved first and last residue. Fields, in order: CDR3 length, V gene, J gene, CDR3 protein.

len: 14; v_gene: TRBV12-3/TRBV12-4; j_gene: TRBJ1-2; CDR3aa: CASREGGGRWGYTF
len: 14; v_gene: TRBV7-8; j_gene: TRBJ2-1; CDR3aa: CATGTGEFSNEQFF
len: 11; v_gene: TRBV7-2; j_gene: TRBJ2-1; CDR3aa: CASSSGSEQFF
len: 16; v_gene: TRBV11-2; j_gene: TRBJ2-5; CDR3aa: CASSLGRRGGKETQYF
len: 15; v_gene: TRBV20-1; j_gene: TRBJ2-3; CDR3aa: CSAPGQGWGRYTQYF
len: 15; v_gene: TRBV12-3/TRBV12-4; j_gene: TRBJ1-6; CDR3aa: CASSLILQGNSPLHF
len: 18; v_gene: TRBV3-1; j_gene: TRBJ2-3; CDR3aa: CASSLALSSGGLSDTQYF
len: 12; v_gene: TRBV29-1; j_gene: TRBJ2-7; CDR3aa: CSAEDRAYEQYF
len: 15; v_gene: TRBV3-1; j_gene: TRBJ1-1; CDR3aa: CASSQGYFKNTEAFF
len: 15; v_gene: TRBV28; j_gene: TRBJ2-2; CDR3aa: CASSPLLLNTGELFF
len: 12; v_gene: TRBV20-1; j_gene: TRBJ2-1; CDR3aa: CSASDRGDEQFF
len: 13; v_gene: TRBV19; j_gene: TRBJ2-7; CDR3aa: CASSELTGLEQYF
len: 14; v_gene: TRBV19; j_gene: TRBJ1-6; CDR3aa: CASTPTEDNTPLHF
len: 15; v_gene: TRBV5-1; j_gene: TRBJ1-1; CDR3aa: CASSLEGAAYTEAFF
len: 17; v_gene: TRBV5-1; j_gene: TRBJ2-1; CDR3aa: CASSLVGGESSYNEQFF
len: 16; v_gene: TRBV18; j_gene: TRBJ1-5; CDR3aa: CASSWQGEWGDQPQHF
len: 14; v_gene: TRBV6-5; j_gene: TRBJ1-1; CDR3aa: CASSYSRGNTEAFF
len: 17; v_gene: TRBV7-3; j_gene: TRBJ1-5; CDR3aa: CASSLNRDRLTLGPQHF
len: 15; v_gene: TRBV20-1; j_gene: TRBJ1-6; CDR3aa: CSASAGTGWNSPLHF
len: 15; v_gene: TRBV6-1; j_gene: TRBJ1-3; CDR3aa: CASSVGWQVGNTIYF
len: 13; v_gene: TRBV10-3; j_gene: TRBJ2-5; CDR3aa: CAIREGRQETQYF
len: 14; v_gene: TRBV5-4; j_gene: TRBJ1-2; CDR3aa: CASSLHREGYGYTF
len: 22; v_gene: TRBV19; j_gene: TRBJ1-2; CDR3aa: CASSVLLLGQPKLDPANYGYTF
len: 13; v_gene: TRBV19; j_gene: TRBJ1-2; CDR3aa: CASSIGDRDGYTF
len: 20; v_gene: TRBV20-1; j_gene: TRBJ2-1; CDR3aa: CSARDVVGGRYSSSYNEQFF
len: 15; v_gene: TRBV5-5; j_gene: TRBJ2-1; CDR3aa: CASTPGQGEYNEQFF
len: 12; v_gene: TRBV6-5; j_gene: TRBJ1-6; CDR3aa: CASRAVNSPLHF
len: 12; v_gene: TRBV6-1; j_gene: TRBJ2-5; CDR3aa: CASRKSMETQYF
len: 13; v_gene: TRBV7-2; j_gene: TRBJ2-3; CDR3aa: CASSFTFTDTQYF
len: 15; v_gene: TRBV15; j_gene: TRBJ2-2; CDR3aa: CATSWGTTNTGELFF
len: 15; v_gene: TRBV6-5; j_gene: TRBJ1-3; CDR3aa: CASSFTSGAGNTIYF
len: 14; v_gene: TRBV28; j_gene: TRBJ1-3; CDR3aa: CASLGTVLGNTIYF
len: 14; v_gene: TRBV6-1; j_gene: TRBJ1-2; CDR3aa: CASHPGGGRNGYTF
len: 15; v_gene: TRBV12-3/TRBV12-4; j_gene: TRBJ1-1; CDR3aa: CASSLERVEHTEAFF
len: 14; v_gene: TRBV4-1; j_gene: TRBJ1-2; CDR3aa: CASSQARQVYGYTF
len: 15; v_gene: TRBV5-1; j_gene: TRBJ2-5; CDR3aa: CASSLSGDSQETQYF
len: 13; v_gene: TRBV29-1; j_gene: TRBJ1-3; CDR3aa: CSVRTGSGNTIYF
len: 16; v_gene: TRBV6-1; j_gene: TRBJ2-3; CDR3aa: CASSELEWPNTDTQYF
len: 18; v_gene: TRBV20-1; j_gene: TRBJ2-3; CDR3aa: CSARGFTGRGGGGIAQYF
len: 11; v_gene: TRBV20-1; j_gene: TRBJ2-1; CDR3aa: CSASIHNEQFF
len: 13; v_gene: TRBV20-1; j_gene: TRBJ1-1; CDR3aa: CSASHSKNTEAFF
len: 15; v_gene: TRBV6-2/TRBV6-3; j_gene: TRBJ1-5; CDR3aa: CASRRGQGRNQPQHF
len: 13; v_gene: TRBV4-2; j_gene: TRBJ2-1; CDR3aa: CASSQLSGSGQFF
len: 16; v_gene: TRBV5-1; j_gene: TRBJ2-7; CDR3aa: CASSFASGGPTYEQYF
len: 16; v_gene: TRBV7-9; j_gene: TRBJ2-1; CDR3aa: CASSLGGGRTYNEQFF
len: 13; v_gene: TRBV20-1; j_gene: TRBJ1-2; CDR3aa: CSAREGPGYGYTF
len: 12; v_gene: TRBV5-1; j_gene: TRBJ2-1; CDR3aa: CASSLGLAEQFF
len: 14; v_gene: TRBV15; j_gene: TRBJ2-5; CDR3aa: CATSRDRGRETQYF
len: 14; v_gene: TRBV15; j_gene: TRBJ2-1; CDR3aa: CATSRDLGVPGQFF
len: 14; v_gene: TRBV5-1; j_gene: TRBJ2-3; CDR3aa: CASSGGISTDTQYF
len: 15; v_gene: TRBV7-2; j_gene: TRBJ1-5; CDR3aa: CASSLTGGFNQPQHF
len: 11; v_gene: TRBV29-1; j_gene: TRBJ1-1; CDR3aa: CSVEEGVGAFF
len: 15; v_gene: TRBV4-3; j_gene: TRBJ2-3; CDR3aa: CASSQDRASTDTQYF
len: 15; v_gene: TRBV7-2; j_gene: TRBJ2-2; CDR3aa: CASRPGLAGTGELFF
len: 15; v_gene: TRBV7-3; j_gene: TRBJ2-1; CDR3aa: CASSPSGGYANEQFF
len: 16; v_gene: TRBV12-3/TRBV12-4; j_gene: TRBJ2-1; CDR3aa: CASSLVPGEGIDEQFF
len: 12; v_gene: TRBV13; j_gene: TRBJ1-1; CDR3aa: CASSPGGAEAFF
len: 15; v_gene: TRBV18; j_gene: TRBJ1-2; CDR3aa: CASSPYSGGTEGYTF